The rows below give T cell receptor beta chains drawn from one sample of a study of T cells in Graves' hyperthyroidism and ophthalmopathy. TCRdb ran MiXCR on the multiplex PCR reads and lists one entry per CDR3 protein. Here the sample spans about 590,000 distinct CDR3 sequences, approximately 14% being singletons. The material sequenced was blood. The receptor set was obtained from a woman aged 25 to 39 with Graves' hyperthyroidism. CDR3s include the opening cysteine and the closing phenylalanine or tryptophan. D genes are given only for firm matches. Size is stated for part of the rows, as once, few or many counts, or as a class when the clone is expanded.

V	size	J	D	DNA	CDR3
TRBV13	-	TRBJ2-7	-	TGTGCCAGCAGCTTCCAGCGAGGGGGCGAGCAGTACTTC	CASSFQRGGEQYF
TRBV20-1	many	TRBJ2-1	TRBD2	TGCAGTGCTAGTCCAGCGGGAGGGGCCAATGAGCAGTTCTTC	CSASPAGGANEQFF
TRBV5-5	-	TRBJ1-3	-	TGTGCCAGCAGCTTGGGGGCGACTGGAAACACCATATATTTT	CASSLGATGNTIYF
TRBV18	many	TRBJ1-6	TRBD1	TGTGCCAGCTCACCGCAAGGGGGCGTCGATTCACCCCTCCACTTT	CASSPQGGVDSPLHF
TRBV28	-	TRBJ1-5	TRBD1	TGTGCCAGCAGAACTCGAGGACAGGGAACGGGTCAGCCCCAGCATTTT	CASRTRGQGTGQPQHF
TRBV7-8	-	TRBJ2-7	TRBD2	TGTGCCAGCAGCACTAGCGGGGGGGCGAACGAGCAGTACTTC	CASSTSGGANEQYF
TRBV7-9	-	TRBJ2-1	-	TGTGCCAGCAGCTCCCCCGACACGAGATCCTACAATGAGCAGTTCTTC	CASSSPDTRSYNEQFF
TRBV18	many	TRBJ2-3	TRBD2	TGTGCCAGCACGACGGGACTAGCGGGGGGCACAGATACGCAGTATTTT	CASTTGLAGGTDTQYF
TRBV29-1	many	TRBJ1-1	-	TGCAGCGTTCCCGGGACAAGGAACACTGAAGCTTTCTTT	CSVPGTRNTEAFF
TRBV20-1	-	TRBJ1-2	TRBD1	TGCAGTGCTACATGGACAGGGGGCGCATTTGGCTACACCTTC	CSATWTGGAFGYTF
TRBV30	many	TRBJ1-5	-	TGTGCCTGGTCTTCGGGACAAACGAGCAATCAGCCCCAGCATTTT	CAWSSGQTSNQPQHF
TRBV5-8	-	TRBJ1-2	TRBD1	TGTGCCAGCAGCTACGATGGAGGGGGCGTTTTTAACTATGGCTACACCTTC	CASSYDGGGVFNYGYTF
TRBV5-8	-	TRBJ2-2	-	TGTGCCAGCAGCTCCTACGGGCGGCACACCGGGGAGCTGTTTTTT	CASSSYGRHTGELFF
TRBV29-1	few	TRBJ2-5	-	TGCAGCGTTTGGGGGGTTTGGAACCAAGAGACCCAGTACTTC	CSVWGVWNQETQYF
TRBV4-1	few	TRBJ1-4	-	TGCGCCAGCAGCCCGTCTTTAGGGGAACTGTTTTTT	CASSPSLGELFF
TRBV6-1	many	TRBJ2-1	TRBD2	TGTGCCAGCAGAGACACGACTAGCGGGAGCAATGAGCAGTTCTTC	CASRDTTSGSNEQFF
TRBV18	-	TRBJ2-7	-	TGTGCCAGCTCACCACCGGTGCAGATTTACGAGCAGTACTTC	CASSPPVQIYEQYF
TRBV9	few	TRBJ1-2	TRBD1	TGTGCCAGCAGCGTAGACCGGGACAGGGGGCGAGATGGCTACACCTTC	CASSVDRDRGRDGYTF
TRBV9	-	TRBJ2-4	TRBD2	TGTGCCAGCAGCGTAGGGAACGGGAGGGCCAAAAACATTCAGTACTTC	CASSVGNGRAKNIQYF
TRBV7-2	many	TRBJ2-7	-	TGTGCCAGCAGCTTAACCCCCTACAGCTACGAGCAGTACTTC	CASSLTPYSYEQYF
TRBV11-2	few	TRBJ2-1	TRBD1	TGTGCCAGCAGCTTTCCGGGACAGGGGTATGAGCAGTTCTTC	CASSFPGQGYEQFF
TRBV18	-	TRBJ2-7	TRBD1	TGTGCCAGCTCACCCCCTTCCCCGACAGGGGGGTACGAGCAGTACTTC	CASSPPSPTGGYEQYF
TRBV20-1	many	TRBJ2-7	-	TGCAGTGCTCGGACTGAATATTACGAGCAGTACTTC	CSARTEYYEQYF
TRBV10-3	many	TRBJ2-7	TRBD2	TGTGCCATCAGTGACGCTAGCGGGAAGGTCCTCGAGCAGTACTTC	CAISDASGKVLEQYF
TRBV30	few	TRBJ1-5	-	TGTGCCTGGGGAACCGAGAGCAATCAGCCCCAGCATTTT	CAWGTESNQPQHF
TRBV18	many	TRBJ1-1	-	TGTGCCAGCTCCCCATGGACGACCGCGGAAGCTTTCTTT	CASSPWTTAEAFF
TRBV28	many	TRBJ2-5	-	TGTGCCAGCAGTTTTTGGACCGTACAAGAGACCCAGTACTTC	CASSFWTVQETQYF
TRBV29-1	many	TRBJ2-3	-	TGCAGCGTAGGTGGAGCTAGCACAGATACGCAGTATTTT	CSVGGASTDTQYF
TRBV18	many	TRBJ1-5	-	TGTGCCAGCTCACCACCGACGGGCAATCAGCCCCAGCATTTT	CASSPPTGNQPQHF